This T cell receptor (beta chain) originates from a study of blood T cell repertoires in COVID-19. Study context: Some COVID-19 samples were acute and others convalescent; all came from the United States, Italy and Spain.

Germline CDR1 reads SGHTA; CDR2 reads FQGNSA. CDR3 size: 13 residues. Trimming pared 1 base from V and 6 bases from J, leaving 6 bases between. Authors' methods: It was from reference gene primer amplification that nucleated cell counts were estimated. Clones were read by immunoSEQ multiplex PCR, and TCRdb kept only the in-frame ones, dropping some. Clone size and the V and J calls come from that table; the DNA yielded D and trimming. The table has approximately 58,000 clones, about three quarters seen once. Material for sequencing was peripheral blood. J is TRBJ2-2 and V is TRBV7-2; weak D call: TRBD2 (6 bases). The clonotype originates from a man in his sixties or seventies with active or convalescent COVID-19. CDR3 DNA: TGTGCCAGCAGCTTAGGGGGGGCCGGGGAGCTGTTTTTT. It yields the protein CASSLGGAGELFF.